The 9 T cell receptor beta chains reported below all come from one sample, sequenced in a study of T cell changes during pregnancy in multiple sclerosis (dated by TCRdb to the late 2010s). Receptor amplification or capture employed the immunoSEQ multiplex PCR assay. TCRdb took this table from immuneACCESS and kept in-frame rearrangements with V and J called. Such tables lack part of the clones; where checked against another copy, unresolved V genes explain under half of the gap, and the rest is unexplained. The sample table holds tens of thousands of clones, of which about nine tenths were seen once. 5% to 6.5% of the sample is held by the ten biggest clonotypes. This specimen consisted of peripheral blood, obtained in the third trimester of pregnancy. These receptors were taken from a female donor in good health, enrolled as a control in a pregnancy study.

The chain recombines TRBV5-6 with TRBJ2-5; the D gene is possibly TRBD2 (5 bases). Deletions cut 0 bases from V and 1 base from J, with 10 bases between. Germline CDR1 is SGHDT and CDR2 is YYEEEE. CDR3 length: 15 residues. The CDR3 region is CASSLERESQETQYF. The CDR3 DNA reads as TGTGCCAGCAGCTTGGAGAGGGAGTCCCAAGAGACCCAGTACTTC.

This chain connects TRBV6-1 to TRBJ1-6; D might be TRBD1 (6 bases). This CDR3 has 13 residues. The V end was cut by 4 bases, the J end by 11 bases, with 12 bases between. Germline V gene lookup returns CDR1 MNHNS and CDR2 SASEGT. Here the CDR3 DNA reads TGTGCCAGCAGTGGGGCAGGGGAAACACCCCTCCACTTT. Its translation: CASSGAGETPLHF.

This clone qualifies as medium-sized (0.01 to 0.1%). The rearrangement joins TRBV10-3 to TRBJ1-3; the match to TRBD1 covers 8 bases. V was pared by 10 bases and J by 4 bases, with 3 bases of the junction left unmatched. CDR1 and CDR2 (germline): ENHRY, SYGVKD. This CDR3 spans 12 amino acids. The CDR3 nucleotides read TGTGCCAGCTGGACAGGGGGAAACACCATATATTTT. Amino acid sequence: CASWTGGNTIYF.

J is TRBJ2-6 and V is TRBV5-1; 8 bases map to TRBD2. With 0 bases clipped from V and 1 base from J, the junction kept 6 bases outside the gene matches. The CDR3 covers 18 residues. CDR1 is SGHRS, CDR2 YFSETQ, per germline. The CDR3 here is CASSLVSGGPSGANVLTF. The CDR3 bases are TGCGCCAGCAGCTTGGTCAGCGGGGGACCTTCTGGGGCCAACGTCCTGACTTTC.

The V and J genes are TRBV7-9 and TRBJ1-5; TRBD1 is a possible D gene (5 bases). V shed 4 bases and J shed 3 bases, with 10 bases lying between them. This CDR3 spans 14 amino acids. Germline V lookup: CDR1 SEHNR, CDR2 FQNEAQ (reference sequence). CDR3 coding DNA: TGTGCCAGCAGCTCCGGACACCTCAATCAGCCCCAGCATTTT. Amino acids: CASSSGHLNQPQHF.

In nucleotides, the CDR3 is TGTGCCAGCAGCTTAGGACTAGAAGAGACCCAGTACTTC. This translates into CASSLGLEETQYF. V and J are TRBV5-6 and TRBJ2-5; 7 nucleotides line up with TRBD2. V was pared by 2 bases and J by 3 bases, with 1 base of the junction left unmatched. CDR1 is SGHDT, CDR2 YYEEEE, per germline. This CDR3 has 13 residues.

The chain joins TRBV6-5 to TRBJ1-1; 12 bases are a match to TRBD1. CDR1 is MNHEY and CDR2 is SVGAGI in the germline V gene. The length of the CDR3 is 13 residues. Trimming at V came to 6 bases and at J to 6 bases, leaving 2 bases not matched to a gene. The CDR3 reads CASRGQGAAEAFF. CDR3 nucleotides: TGTGCCAGCAGGGGACAGGGGGCAGCTGAAGCTTTCTTT.

The chain uses TRBV9 and TRBJ1-1; possibly TRBD1 for D (5 bases). The length of the CDR3 is 18 residues. Germline CDR1 SGDLS, CDR2 YYNGEE. Trimming removed 2 bases at V and 7 bases at J, with 27 bases between. CDR3 region: CASSVGKGGPPWGGEAFF. The CDR3 DNA reads as TGTGCCAGCAGCGTCGGAAAAGGAGGGCCGCCGTGGGGGGGTGAAGCTTTCTTT.

The rearrangement uses TRBV19 and TRBJ1-2, with D tentatively TRBD1 (6 bases). Trimming took 6 bases from V and 1 from J, leaving 15 bases between them. Germline V gene sequence: CDR1 LNHDA, CDR2 SQIVND (reference sequence). The CDR3 sequence is 15 residues long. In nucleotides, the CDR3 is TGTGCCAGTAGATCAGGGGCCGCTTTTAACTATGGCTACACCTTC. Translated, it gives CASRSGAAFNYGYTF.